This T cell receptor beta chain emerged from a study of T cell responses to AZD1222 COVID-19 vaccine. Study conclusions and caveats: Researchers report vaccine-associated CD4 TCRs spanning spike, with dominance at 160-218 and 743-854.

Clones were sequenced by immunoSEQ multiplex PCR, and TCRdb holds only the in-frame ones, with some missing. Of roughly 80,000 clones listed, about 90% were seen once; the top ten hold about 4.9%. The junction had 11 bases not matched to a gene; V was cut back by 4 bases and J by 0 bases. In germline, CDR1 is MNHNS, CDR2 SASEGT. CDR3 length: 17 residues. Worth noting for this clone: Its antigen is still unknown.

The sequences come from peripheral blood, collected on day 0 of MenACWY control vaccination. The receptor comes from an adult in good health. The chain uses TRBV6-1 and TRBJ2-7, with 8 bases identical to TRBD1. The CDR3 sequence is CASSVPPTGGPSYEQYF. DNA of the CDR3: TGTGCCAGCAGTGTCCCGCCAACAGGGGGTCCCTCCTACGAGCAGTACTTC.